This T cell receptor (beta chain) came from a study of molecular identifiers for immune sequencing clone quantification. This clonotype was recorded many times. The CDR3 loop spans 15 amino acids. Germline CDR1 LGHNA, CDR2 YSLEER. Trimming removed 8 bases at V and 2 bases at J, with 15 bases between. MiXCR, applied by TCRdb to the PCR reads, yields one record per CDR3 protein. The sample lists approximately 40,000 distinct CDR3 sequences; about 18% were seen once. The chain has TRBV4-3 and TRBJ2-2; D might be TRBD1 (5 bases). The source of this sequence is a human donor in good health. Some libraries in this study had Jurkat cell RNA spiked in. The sequencing sample was made of naive CD8+ T cells from blood, with Jurkat cell RNA spiked in. As for subset: FACS-sorted CD8+CD4-CCR7+CD45RA+ naive T cells. CDR3 region: CASSVGQGNTGELFF. In nucleotides, the CDR3 is TGCGCCAGCTCGGTTGGGCAGGGAAACACCGGGGAGCTGTTTTTT.